This T cell receptor beta chain was observed in a study of tissue T cells after allogeneic stem cell transplantation. The assay was immunoSEQ multiplex PCR, and TCRdb's table has in-frame clones only and misses some. The repertoire holds almost 5,500 clones, with about half as singletons. The study's findings and limits: TCR repertoires tracked anatomic similarity, regardless of disease or transplant status. Alloreactivity or antigen specificity of tissue TCRs was not determined; some clones might be host cells.

This clone was recorded a few times. As yet, its antigen is unknown. These gene names are mouse names. The read terminates 1 residue ahead of where the CDR3 ends, so the germline J gene completes it. Stated time point: mouse harvest day 7 after allogeneic transplant. Tail vein injection delivered 10^7 T-cell-depleted bone marrow cells and 10^6 splenic CD5+ T cells. This mouse GVHD model was MHC-mismatched B6 to BALB/c, profiled day 7 or 14. In germline, CDR1 is SGHSN, CDR2 HYEKVE. Trimming removed 1 base from V and 0 bases from J, with 10 bases in between. The CDR3 is made up of 15 amino acids. The rearrangement links TRBV12-1 to TRBJ2-4; a possible D gene is TRBD2 (6 bases). The sample was gut tissue. This receptor was obtained from a female BALB/c mouse given C57BL/6 T cells with graft-versus-host disease after an allogeneic hematopoietic cell transplant. CDR3 protein: CASSLGGPSQNTLYF. CDR3 bases read: TGTGCCAGCTCTCTGGGGGGTCCTAGTCAAAACACCTTGTAC.